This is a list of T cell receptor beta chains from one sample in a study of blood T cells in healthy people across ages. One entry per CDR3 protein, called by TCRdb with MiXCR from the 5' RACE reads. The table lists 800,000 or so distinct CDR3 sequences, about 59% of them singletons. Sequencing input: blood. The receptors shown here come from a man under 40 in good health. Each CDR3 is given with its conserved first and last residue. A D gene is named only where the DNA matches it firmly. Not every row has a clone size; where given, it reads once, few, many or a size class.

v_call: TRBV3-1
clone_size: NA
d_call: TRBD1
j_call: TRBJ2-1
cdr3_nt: TGTGCCAGCAGCCCGGAGGGACAGGGGGGATCTTACAATGAGCAGTTCTTC
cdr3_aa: CASSPEGQGGSYNEQFF

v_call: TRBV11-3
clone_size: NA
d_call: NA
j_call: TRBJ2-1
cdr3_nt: TGTGCCAGCAGCTTAGATGCGGGGGCAGACAATGAGCAGTTCTTC
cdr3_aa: CASSLDAGADNEQFF

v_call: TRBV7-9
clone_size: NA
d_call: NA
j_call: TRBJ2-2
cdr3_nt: TGTGCCACCCCTAAGGGACGGAACACCGGGGAGCTGTTTTTT
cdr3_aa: CATPKGRNTGELFF

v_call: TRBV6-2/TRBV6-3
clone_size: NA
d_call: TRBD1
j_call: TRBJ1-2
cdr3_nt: TGTGCCAGCAGTACCGGGACAGGGGGTAACTATGGCTACACCTTC
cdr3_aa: CASSTGTGGNYGYTF

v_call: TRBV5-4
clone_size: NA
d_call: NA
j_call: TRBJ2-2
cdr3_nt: TGTGCCAGCAGCCCGTGGAGGGGCCAGGGCACCGGGGAGCTGTTTTTT
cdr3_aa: CASSPWRGQGTGELFF

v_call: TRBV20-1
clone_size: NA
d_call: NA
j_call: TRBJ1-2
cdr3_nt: TGCAGTGCTAACTTACCTCTGGGCTATGGCTACACCTTC
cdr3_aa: CSANLPLGYGYTF

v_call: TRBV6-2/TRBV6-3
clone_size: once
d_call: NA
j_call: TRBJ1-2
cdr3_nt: TGTGCCAGCAGCCGGGACACCCCACGGGACTATGGCTACACCTTC
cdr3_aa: CASSRDTPRDYGYTF

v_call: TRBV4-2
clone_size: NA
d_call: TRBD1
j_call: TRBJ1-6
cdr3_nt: TGTGCCAGCAGCCCCGTCCCGGGACAGGGGCGCAGCTCACCCCTCCACTTT
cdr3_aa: CASSPVPGQGRSSPLHF

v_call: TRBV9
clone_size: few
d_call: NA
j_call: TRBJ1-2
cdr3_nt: TGTGCCAGCGGAATCTGGGACACCCTTAACTATGGCTACACCTTC
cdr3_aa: CASGIWDTLNYGYTF

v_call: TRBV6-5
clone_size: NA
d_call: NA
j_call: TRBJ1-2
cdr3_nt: TGTGCCAGCAGCCTTCAGGGCAAGGGGATCTATGGCTACACCTTC
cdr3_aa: CASSLQGKGIYGYTF

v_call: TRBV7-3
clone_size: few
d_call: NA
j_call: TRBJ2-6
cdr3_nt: TGTGCCAGCAGCCAGATGAGCTCTGGGGCCAACGTCCTGACTTTC
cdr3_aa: CASSQMSSGANVLTF

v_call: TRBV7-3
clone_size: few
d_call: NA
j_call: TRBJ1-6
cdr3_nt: TGTGCCAGCAGCTTACAGGGGATTAACTCACCCCTCCACTTT
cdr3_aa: CASSLQGINSPLHF

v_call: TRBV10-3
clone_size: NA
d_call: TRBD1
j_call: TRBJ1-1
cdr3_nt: TGTGCCATCCAGGGGGCAGAGGGCACTGAAGCTTTCTTT
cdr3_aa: CAIQGAEGTEAFF

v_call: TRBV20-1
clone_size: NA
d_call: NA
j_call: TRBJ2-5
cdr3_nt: TGCAGTGCTAGTCGTACGTACCAAGAGACCCAGTACTTC
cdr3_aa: CSASRTYQETQYF

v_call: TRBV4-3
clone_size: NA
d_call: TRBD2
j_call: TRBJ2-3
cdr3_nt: TGCGCCAGCAGCCAAGATGGGGGGGTGAGCACAGATACGCAGTATTTT
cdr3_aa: CASSQDGGVSTDTQYF

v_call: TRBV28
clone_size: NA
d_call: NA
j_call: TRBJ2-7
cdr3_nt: TGTGCCAGCAGTTCTAGCCCCCCGGCTCACGAGCAGTACTTC
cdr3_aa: CASSSSPPAHEQYF